This T cell receptor beta chain was found in a study of cytomegalovirus exposure and HLA in healthy donors. Overall study results and limits: TCR beta sequences reportedly predicted most subjects' HLA-A and HLA-B alleles accurately.

Only a few counts were recorded for this clone. The target antigen is unknown. Vbeta (60) and Jbeta (13) primers were used in the PCR. Measured with immunoSEQ multiplex PCR; TCRdb has only the in-frame clones, and not every one. This sample has 75,000 to 100,000 clones, with about 74% found just once. The trim removed 5 bases at V and 2 bases at J, leaving 9 bases unmatched. The CDR3 is 15 amino acids. CDR1 and CDR2 from the germline V gene are MNHEY and SMNVEV (reference sequence). The sequenced sample was PBMCs. This rearrangement joins TRBV27 to TRBJ2-7; 7 bases agree with TRBD1. The receptor was derived from a male donor in good health and CMV-seronegative. The CDR3 DNA reads TGTGCCAGCAGTCCCACCCGACAGGGACCCTACGAGCAGTACTTC. Encoded protein: CASSPTRQGPYEQYF.